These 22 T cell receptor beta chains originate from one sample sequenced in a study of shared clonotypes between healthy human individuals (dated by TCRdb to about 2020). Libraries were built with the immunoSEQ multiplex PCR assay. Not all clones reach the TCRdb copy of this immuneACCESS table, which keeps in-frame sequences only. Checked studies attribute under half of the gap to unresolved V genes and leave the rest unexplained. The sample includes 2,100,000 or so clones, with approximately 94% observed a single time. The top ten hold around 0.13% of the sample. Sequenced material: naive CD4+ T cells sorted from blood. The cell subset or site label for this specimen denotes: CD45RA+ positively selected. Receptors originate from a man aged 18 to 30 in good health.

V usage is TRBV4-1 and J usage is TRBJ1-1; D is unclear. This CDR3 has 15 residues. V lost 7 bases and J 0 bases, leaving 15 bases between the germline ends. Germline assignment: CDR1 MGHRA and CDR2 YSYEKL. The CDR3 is CASNKPLGVNTEAFF. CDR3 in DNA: TGCGCCAGCAACAAGCCGTTAGGAGTGAACACTGAAGCTTTCTTT.

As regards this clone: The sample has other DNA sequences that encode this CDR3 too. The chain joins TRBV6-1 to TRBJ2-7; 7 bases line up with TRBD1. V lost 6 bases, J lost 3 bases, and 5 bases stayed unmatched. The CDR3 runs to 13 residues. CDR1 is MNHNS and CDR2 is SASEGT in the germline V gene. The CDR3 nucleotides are TGTGCCAGCAGACCGGGACAGCTCTACGAGCAGTACTTC. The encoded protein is CASRPGQLYEQYF.

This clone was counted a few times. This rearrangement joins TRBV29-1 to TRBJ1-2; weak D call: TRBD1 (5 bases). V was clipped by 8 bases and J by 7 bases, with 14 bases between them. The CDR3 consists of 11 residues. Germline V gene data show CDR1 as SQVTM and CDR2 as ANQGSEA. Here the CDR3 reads CSQWGTSGYTF. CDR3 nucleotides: TGCAGCCAATGGGGGACTAGTGGCTACACCTTC. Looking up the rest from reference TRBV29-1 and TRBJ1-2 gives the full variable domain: SAVISQKPSRDICQRGTSLTIQCQVDSQVTMMFWYRQQPGQSLTLIATANQGSEATYESGFVIDKFPISRPNLTFSTLTVSNMSPEDSSIYLCSQWGTSGYTFGSGTRLTVV.

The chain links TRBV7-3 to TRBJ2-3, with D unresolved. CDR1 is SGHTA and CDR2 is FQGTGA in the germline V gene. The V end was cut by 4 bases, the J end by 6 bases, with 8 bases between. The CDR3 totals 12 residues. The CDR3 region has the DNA TGTGCCAGCAGCTCCCCTTGGGATACGCAGTATTTT. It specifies CASSSPWDTQYF.

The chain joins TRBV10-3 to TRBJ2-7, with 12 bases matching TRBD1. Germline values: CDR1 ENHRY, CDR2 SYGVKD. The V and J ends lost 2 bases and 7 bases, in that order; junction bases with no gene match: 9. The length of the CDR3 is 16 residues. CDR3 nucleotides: TGTGCCATCAGTGAGAGAATGGGACAGGGGGCGGAGGAGCAGTACTTC. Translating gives CAISERMGQGAEEQYF.

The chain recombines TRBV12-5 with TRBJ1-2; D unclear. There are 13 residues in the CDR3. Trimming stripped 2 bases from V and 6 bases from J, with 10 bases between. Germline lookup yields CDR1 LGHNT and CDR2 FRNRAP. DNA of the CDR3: TGTGCTAGTGGTTTGCCCAATGAAAATGGCTACACCTTC. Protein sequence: CASGLPNENGYTF.

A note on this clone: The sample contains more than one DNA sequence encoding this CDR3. The CDR3 DNA reads as TGTGCCATCAGTGAGTCAACGAGCTACGAGCAGTACTTC. Its protein product is CAISESTSYEQYF. The chain links TRBV10-3 to TRBJ2-7; D call uncertain. Germline V gene sequence: CDR1 ENHRY, CDR2 SYGVKD. The CDR3 has 13 amino acids. The V end lost 0 bases, the J end lost 3 bases, and 6 bases lay between the germline ends.

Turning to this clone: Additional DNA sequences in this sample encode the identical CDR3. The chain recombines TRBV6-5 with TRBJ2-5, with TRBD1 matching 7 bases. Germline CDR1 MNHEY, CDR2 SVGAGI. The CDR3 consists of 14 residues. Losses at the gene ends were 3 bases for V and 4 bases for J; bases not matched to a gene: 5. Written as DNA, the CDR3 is TGTGCCAGCAGTTATTCGACAGGGAGAGAGACCCAGTACTTC. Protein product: CASSYSTGRETQYF.

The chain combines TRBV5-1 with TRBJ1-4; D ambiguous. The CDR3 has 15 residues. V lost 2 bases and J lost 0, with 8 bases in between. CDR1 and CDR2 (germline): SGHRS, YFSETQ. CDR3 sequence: CASSLSAATNEKLFF. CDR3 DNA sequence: TGCGCCAGCAGCTTATCAGCCGCAACTAATGAAAAACTGTTTTTT.

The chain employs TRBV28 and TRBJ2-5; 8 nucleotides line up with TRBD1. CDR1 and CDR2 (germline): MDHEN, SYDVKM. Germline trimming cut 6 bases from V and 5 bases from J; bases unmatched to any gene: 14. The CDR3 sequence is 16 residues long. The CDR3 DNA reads TGTGCCAGCAGGATCAGGGGCAGGGGGCGCACGGAGACCCAGTACTTC. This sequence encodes CASRIRGRGRTETQYF. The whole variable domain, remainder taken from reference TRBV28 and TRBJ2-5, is DVKVTQSSRYLVKRTGEKVFLECVQDMDHENMFWYRQDPGLGLRLIYFSYDVKMKEKGDIPEGYSVSREKKERFSLILESASTNQTSMYLCASRIRGRGRTETQYFGPGTRLLVL.

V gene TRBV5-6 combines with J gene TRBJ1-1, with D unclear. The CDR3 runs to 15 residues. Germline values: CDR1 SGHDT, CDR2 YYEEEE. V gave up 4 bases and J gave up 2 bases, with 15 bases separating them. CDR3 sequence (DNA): TGTGCCAGCAGCCCAACGGGCCTCCCCAACACTGAAGCTTTCTTT. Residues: CASSPTGLPNTEAFF.

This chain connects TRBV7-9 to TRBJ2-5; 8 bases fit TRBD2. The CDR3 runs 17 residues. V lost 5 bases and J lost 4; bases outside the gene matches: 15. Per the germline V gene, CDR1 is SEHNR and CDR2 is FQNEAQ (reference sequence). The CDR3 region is CASSAPPLIAGRETQYF. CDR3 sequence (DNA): TGTGCCAGCAGCGCCCCGCCGTTAATAGCGGGAAGAGAGACCCAGTACTTC.

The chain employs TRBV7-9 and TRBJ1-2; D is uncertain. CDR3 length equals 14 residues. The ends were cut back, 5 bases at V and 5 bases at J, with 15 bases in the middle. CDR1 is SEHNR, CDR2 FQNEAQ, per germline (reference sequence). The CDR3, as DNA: TGTGCCAGCAGCACCTGGGCGCCGGAATATGGCTACACCTTC. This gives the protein CASSTWAPEYGYTF. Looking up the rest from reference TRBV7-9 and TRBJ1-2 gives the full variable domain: DTGVSQNPRHKITKRGQNVTFRCDPISEHNRLYWYRQTLGQGPEFLTYFQNEAQLEKSRLLSDRFSAERPKGSFSTLEIQRTEQGDSAMYLCASSTWAPEYGYTFGSGTRLTVV.

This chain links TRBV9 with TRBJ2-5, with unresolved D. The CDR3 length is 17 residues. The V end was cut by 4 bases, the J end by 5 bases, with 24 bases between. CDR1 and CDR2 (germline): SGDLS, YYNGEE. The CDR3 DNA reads TGTGCCAGCAGCCCCTCCCCACTAAGGGCCGCCTGGGAGACCCAGTACTTC. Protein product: CASSPSPLRAAWETQYF.

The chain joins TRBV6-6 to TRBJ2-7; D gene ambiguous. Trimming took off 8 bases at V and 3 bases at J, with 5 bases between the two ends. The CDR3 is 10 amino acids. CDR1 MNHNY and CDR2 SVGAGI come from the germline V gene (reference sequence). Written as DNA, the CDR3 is TGTGCCAGCGGTGGCTACGAGCAGTACTTC. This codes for CASGGYEQYF.

CDR3 DNA: TGTGCCAGCTCACCCAGGGACAGGGAGGGGGACACTGAAGCTTTCTTT. It yields the protein CASSPRDREGDTEAFF. V is TRBV18 and J is TRBJ1-1; 9 nucleotides align to TRBD1. The CDR3 spans 16 residues. CDR1 and CDR2 from the germline V gene are KGHSH and LQKENI. V lost 3 bases to trimming and J lost 3 bases; unmatched junction nucleotides: 8. Full variable domain (remainder filled in from reference TRBV18 and TRBJ1-1): NAGVMQNPRHLVRRRGQEARLRCSPMKGHSHVYWYRQLPEEGLKFMVYLQKENIIDESGMPKERFSAEFPKEGPSILRIQQVVRGDSAAYFCASSPRDREGDTEAFFGQGTRLTVV.

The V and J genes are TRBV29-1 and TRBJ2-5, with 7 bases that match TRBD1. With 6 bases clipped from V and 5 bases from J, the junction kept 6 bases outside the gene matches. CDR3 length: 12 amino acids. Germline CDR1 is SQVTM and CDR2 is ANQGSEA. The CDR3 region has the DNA TGCAGCGTGCAGGGGGACGTGGAGACCCAGTACTTC. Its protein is CSVQGDVETQYF.

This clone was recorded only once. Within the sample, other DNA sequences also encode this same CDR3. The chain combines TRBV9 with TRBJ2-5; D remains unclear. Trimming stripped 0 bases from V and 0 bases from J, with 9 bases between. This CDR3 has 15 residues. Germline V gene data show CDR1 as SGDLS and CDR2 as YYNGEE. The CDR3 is CASSVDGRNQETQYF. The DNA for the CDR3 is TGTGCCAGCAGCGTAGACGGGCGCAACCAAGAGACCCAGTACTTC.

The CDR3, as DNA: TGTGCCAGCAGCCCCGGTATCTCGGGCGCGCAGTATTTT. This encodes CASSPGISGAQYF. This sequence joins TRBV11-2 and TRBJ2-3; D not resolved. The CDR3 sequence is 13 residues long. V lost 5 bases and J lost 10, with 16 bases in between. Germline V gives CDR1 SGHAT, CDR2 FQNNGV.

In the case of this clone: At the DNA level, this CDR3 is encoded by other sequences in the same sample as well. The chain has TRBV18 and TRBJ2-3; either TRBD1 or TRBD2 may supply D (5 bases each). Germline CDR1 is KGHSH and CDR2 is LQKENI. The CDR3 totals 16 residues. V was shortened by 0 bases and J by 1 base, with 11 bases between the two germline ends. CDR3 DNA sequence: TGTGCCAGCTCACCACCGAGGGGAGAAGGCACAGATACGCAGTATTTT. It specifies CASSPPRGEGTDTQYF.

The CDR3 bases are TGTGCCAGCAGCGTAGAATGGGGATTCACAGATACGCAGTATTTT. Its translation is CASSVEWGFTDTQYF. The chain links TRBV9 to TRBJ2-3; D unclear. The V gene's germline CDR1 is SGDLS and CDR2 YYNGEE. The length of the CDR3 is 15 residues. V dropped 0 bases and J dropped 2 bases, with 10 bases sitting between them. Variable domain in full (rest from reference TRBV9 and TRBJ2-3): DSGVTQTPKHLITATGQRVTLRCSPRSGDLSVYWYQQSLDQGLQFLIQYYNGEERAKGNILERFSAQQFPDLHSELNLSSLELGDSALYFCASSVEWGFTDTQYFGPGTRLTVL.

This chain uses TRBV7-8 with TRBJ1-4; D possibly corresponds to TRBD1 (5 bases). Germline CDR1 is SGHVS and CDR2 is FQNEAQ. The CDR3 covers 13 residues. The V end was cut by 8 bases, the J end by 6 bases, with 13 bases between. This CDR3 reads CASGPGGDEKLFF. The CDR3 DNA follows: TGTGCCAGCGGCCCGGGGGGGGATGAAAAACTGTTTTTT.